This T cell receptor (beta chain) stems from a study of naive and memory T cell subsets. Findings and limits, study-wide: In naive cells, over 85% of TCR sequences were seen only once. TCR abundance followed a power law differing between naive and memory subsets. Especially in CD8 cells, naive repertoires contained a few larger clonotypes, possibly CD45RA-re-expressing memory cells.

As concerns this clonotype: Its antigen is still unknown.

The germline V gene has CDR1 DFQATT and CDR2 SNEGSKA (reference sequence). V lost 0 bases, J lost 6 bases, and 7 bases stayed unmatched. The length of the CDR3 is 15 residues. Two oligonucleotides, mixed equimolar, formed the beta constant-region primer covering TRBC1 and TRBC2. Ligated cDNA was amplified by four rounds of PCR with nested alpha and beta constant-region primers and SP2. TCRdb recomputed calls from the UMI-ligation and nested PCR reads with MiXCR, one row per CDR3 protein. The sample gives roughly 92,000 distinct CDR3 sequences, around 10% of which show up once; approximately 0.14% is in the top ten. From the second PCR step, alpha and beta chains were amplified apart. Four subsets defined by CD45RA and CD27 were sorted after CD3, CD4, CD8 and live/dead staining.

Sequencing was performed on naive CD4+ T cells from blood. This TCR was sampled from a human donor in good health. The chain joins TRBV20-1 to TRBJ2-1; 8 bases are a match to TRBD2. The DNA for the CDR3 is TGCAGTGCTAGAGATCCCAGCGGGAGACTCAATGAGCAGTTCTTC. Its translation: CSARDPSGRLNEQFF.